Below, 5 T cell receptor beta chains from the same sample are listed, as sequenced in a study of blood T cells in healthy people across ages. For the second PCR, which ran for roughly 6 to 12 cycles, a sample-barcoded 5' primer and a J-beta primer mix were used. A single record per CDR3 protein comes from TCRdb applying MiXCR to the 5' RACE reads. The table records over 300,000 distinct CDR3 sequences, more than 45% of them present only once. The specimen was blood. All receptors come from a man aged 60 to 69 in good health.

This clonotype was counted between two and nine times. The chain joins TRBV20-1 to TRBJ2-7; D is undetermined. The CDR3 totals 12 residues. V gave up 1 base and J gave up 2 bases, with 6 bases separating them. Germline V lookup: CDR1 DFQATT, CDR2 SNEGSKA (reference sequence). CDR3 sequence reads: CSARVRTYEQYF. In nucleotides, the CDR3 is TGCAGTGCTAGAGTCAGGACCTACGAGCAGTACTTC.

This clonotype has only one observation. A read error may produce the germline difference seen at one junction end. The genes are TRBV20-1 and TRBJ2-7; 9 nucleotides align to TRBD2. Germline CDR1 DFQATT, CDR2 SNEGSKA (reference sequence). This CDR3 region has 13 residues. In DNA, the CDR3 is TGCAGTGCTGGGCGGGGGGGCCCCTACGAGCAGAACTTC. This translates into CSAGRGGPYEQNF.

J is TRBJ2-7 and V is TRBV20-1; tentative D call: TRBD2 (7 bases). The CDR3 runs to 15 residues. The germline V gene has CDR1 DFQATT and CDR2 SNEGSKA (reference sequence). Trimming stripped 3 bases from V and 3 bases from J, with 18 bases between. CDR3 in amino acids: CSASDRGASFYEQYF. The CDR3 DNA is TGCAGTGCTAGCGATCGGGGGGCGAGTTTCTACGAGCAGTACTTC.

A note on this clonotype: One end of the junction varies from germline; a read error may be responsible. The chain uses TRBV24-1 and TRBJ2-3; either TRBD1 or TRBD2 may fit D (5 bases each). Germline CDR1 reads KGHDR; CDR2 reads SFDVKD. The CDR3 is 14 residues long. The CDR3 DNA follows: TGTGCCGCCAGTAAGGCCGGGGCTACAGATACGCAGTATTTT. The encoded protein is CAASKAGATDTQYF.

The table lists this clonotype with a few counts. This chain links TRBV29-1 with TRBJ2-5, with TRBD2 matching over 8 bases. V lost 4 bases to trimming and J lost 5 bases; unmatched junction nucleotides: 6. CDR1 is SQVTM, CDR2 ANQGSEA, per germline. This CDR3 is 13 amino acids long. The CDR3 coding sequence is TGCAGCGTTGCGCGGGGGGCCTGGGAGACCCAGTACTTC. It translates to CSVARGAWETQYF.